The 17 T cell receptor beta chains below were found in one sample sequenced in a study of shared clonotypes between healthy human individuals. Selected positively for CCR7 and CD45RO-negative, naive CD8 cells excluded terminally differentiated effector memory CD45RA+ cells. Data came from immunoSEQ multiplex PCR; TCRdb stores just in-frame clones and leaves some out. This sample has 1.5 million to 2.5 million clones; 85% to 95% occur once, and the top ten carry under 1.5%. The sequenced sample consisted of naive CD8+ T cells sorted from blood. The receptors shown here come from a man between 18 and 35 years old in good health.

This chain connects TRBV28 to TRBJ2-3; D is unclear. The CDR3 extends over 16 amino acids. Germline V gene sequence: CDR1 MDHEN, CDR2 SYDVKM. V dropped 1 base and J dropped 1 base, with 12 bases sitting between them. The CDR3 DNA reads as TGTGCCAGCAGTTTATCGTCCTTTGGCGGCACAGATACGCAGTATTTT. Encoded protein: CASSLSSFGGTDTQYF.

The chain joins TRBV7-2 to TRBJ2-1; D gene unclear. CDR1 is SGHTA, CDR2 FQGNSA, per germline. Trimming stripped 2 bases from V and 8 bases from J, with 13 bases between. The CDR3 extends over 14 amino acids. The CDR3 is CASSLKSTPHEQFF. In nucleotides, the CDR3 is TGTGCCAGCAGCTTAAAGTCCACCCCACATGAGCAGTTCTTC.

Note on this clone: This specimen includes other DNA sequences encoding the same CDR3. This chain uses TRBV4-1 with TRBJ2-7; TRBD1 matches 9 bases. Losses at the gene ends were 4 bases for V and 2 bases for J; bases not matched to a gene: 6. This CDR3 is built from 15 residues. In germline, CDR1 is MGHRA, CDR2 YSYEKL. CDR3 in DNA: TGCGCCAGCAGCCTCCGGACAGGGGAAACCTACGAGCAGTACTTC. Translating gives CASSLRTGETYEQYF.

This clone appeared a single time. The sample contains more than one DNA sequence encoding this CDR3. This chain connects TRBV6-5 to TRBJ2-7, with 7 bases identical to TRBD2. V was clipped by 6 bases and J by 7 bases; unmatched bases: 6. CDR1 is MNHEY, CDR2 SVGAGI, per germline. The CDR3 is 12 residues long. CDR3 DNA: TGTGCCAGCAGCCCCTCGGGGGGAGAGCAGTACTTC. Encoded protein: CASSPSGGEQYF.

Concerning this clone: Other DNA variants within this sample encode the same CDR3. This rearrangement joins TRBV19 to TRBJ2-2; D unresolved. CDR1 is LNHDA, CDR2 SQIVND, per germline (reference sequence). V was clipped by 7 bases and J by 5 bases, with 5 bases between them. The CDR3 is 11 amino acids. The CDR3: CASTTTGELFF. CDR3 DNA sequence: TGTGCCAGTACAACTACCGGGGAGCTGTTTTTT.

The CDR3 sequence is CASSLVVRGMNTEAFF. The CDR3 bases are TGTGCCAGCAGCTTAGTTGTCCGGGGAATGAACACTGAAGCTTTCTTT. The gene calls are TRBV7-6 and TRBJ1-1; D remains unclear. V was cut by 1 base and J by 0 bases, with 12 bases left in between. The CDR3 covers 16 residues. CDR1 is SGHVS and CDR2 is FNYEAQ in the germline V gene.

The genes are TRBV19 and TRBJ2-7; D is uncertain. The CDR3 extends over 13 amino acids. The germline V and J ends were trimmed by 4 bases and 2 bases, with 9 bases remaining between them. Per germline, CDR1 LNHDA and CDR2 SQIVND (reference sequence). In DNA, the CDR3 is TGTGCCAGTAGTAGCGGAGTGACCTACGAGCAGTACTTC. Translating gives CASSSGVTYEQYF.

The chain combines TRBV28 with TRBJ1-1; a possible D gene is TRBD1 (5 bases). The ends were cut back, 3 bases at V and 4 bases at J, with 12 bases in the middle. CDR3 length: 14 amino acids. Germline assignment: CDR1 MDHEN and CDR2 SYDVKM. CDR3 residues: CASSFPGLGTEAFF. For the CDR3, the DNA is TGTGCCAGCAGTTTTCCAGGGCTAGGCACTGAAGCTTTCTTT.

Here the CDR3 reads CSVDGDNSYEQYF. The CDR3 bases are TGCAGCGTTGACGGGGACAACTCCTACGAGCAGTACTTC. This chain connects TRBV29-1 to TRBJ2-7, with D maybe TRBD1 (6 bases). CDR3 length: 13 amino acids. CDR1 SQVTM and CDR2 ANQGSEA come from the germline V gene. V was clipped by 3 bases and J by 0 bases, with 9 bases between them.

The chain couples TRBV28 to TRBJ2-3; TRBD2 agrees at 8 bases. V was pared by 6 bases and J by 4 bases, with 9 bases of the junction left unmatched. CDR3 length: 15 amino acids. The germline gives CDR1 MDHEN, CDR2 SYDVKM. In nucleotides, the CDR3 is TGTGCCAGCAGCCCAACTGGGACTAGACCAGATACGCAGTATTTT. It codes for CASSPTGTRPDTQYF.

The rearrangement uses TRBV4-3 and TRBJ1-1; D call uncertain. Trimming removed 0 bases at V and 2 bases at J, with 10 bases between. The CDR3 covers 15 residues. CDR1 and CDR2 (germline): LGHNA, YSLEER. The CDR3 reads CASSQDWSSNTEAFF. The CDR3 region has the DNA TGCGCCAGCAGCCAAGATTGGTCCTCTAACACTGAAGCTTTCTTT.

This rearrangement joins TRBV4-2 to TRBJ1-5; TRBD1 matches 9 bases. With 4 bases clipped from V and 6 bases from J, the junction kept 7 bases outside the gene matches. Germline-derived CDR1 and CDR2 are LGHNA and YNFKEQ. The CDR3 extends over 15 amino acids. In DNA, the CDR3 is TGTGCCAGCAGCCCTCTCGGACAGGGGACTCAGCCCCAGCATTTT. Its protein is CASSPLGQGTQPQHF.

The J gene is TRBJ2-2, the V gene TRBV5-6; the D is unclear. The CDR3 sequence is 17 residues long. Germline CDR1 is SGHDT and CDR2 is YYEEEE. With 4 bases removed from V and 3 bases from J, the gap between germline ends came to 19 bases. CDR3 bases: TGTGCCAGCAGCCCCCCCAACGCTGGAATGGACACCGGGGAGCTGTTTTTT. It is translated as CASSPPNAGMDTGELFF. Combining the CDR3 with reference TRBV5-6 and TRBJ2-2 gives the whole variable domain DAGVTQSPTHLIKTRGQQVTLRCSPKSGHDTVSWYQQALGQGPQFIFQYYEEEERQRGNFPDRFSGHQFPNYSSELNVNALLLGDSALYLCASSPPNAGMDTGELFFGEGSRLTVL.

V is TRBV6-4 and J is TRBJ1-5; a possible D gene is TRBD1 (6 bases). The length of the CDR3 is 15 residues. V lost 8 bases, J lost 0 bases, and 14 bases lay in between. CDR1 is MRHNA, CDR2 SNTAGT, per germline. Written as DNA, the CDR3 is TGTGCCAGCCGTGGGGACATTAATAGCAATCAGCCCCAGCATTTT. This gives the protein CASRGDINSNQPQHF.

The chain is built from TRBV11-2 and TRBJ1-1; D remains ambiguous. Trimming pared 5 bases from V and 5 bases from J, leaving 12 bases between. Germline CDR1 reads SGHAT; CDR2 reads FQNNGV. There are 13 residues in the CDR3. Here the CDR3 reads CASSQYPWTEAFF. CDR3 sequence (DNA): TGTGCCAGCAGCCAATATCCCTGGACTGAAGCTTTCTTT.

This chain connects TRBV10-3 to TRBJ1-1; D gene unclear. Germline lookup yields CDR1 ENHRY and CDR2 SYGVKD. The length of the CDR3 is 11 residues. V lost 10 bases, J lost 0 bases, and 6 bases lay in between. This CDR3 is CASRMNTEAFF. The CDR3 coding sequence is TGTGCCAGCCGAATGAACACTGAAGCTTTCTTT.

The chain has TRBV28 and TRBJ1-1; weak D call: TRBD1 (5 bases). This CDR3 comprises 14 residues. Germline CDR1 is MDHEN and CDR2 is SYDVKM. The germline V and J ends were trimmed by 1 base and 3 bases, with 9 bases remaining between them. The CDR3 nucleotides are TGTGCCAGCAGTTTATCTGGGGGAGACACTGAAGCTTTCTTT. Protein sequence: CASSLSGGDTEAFF.